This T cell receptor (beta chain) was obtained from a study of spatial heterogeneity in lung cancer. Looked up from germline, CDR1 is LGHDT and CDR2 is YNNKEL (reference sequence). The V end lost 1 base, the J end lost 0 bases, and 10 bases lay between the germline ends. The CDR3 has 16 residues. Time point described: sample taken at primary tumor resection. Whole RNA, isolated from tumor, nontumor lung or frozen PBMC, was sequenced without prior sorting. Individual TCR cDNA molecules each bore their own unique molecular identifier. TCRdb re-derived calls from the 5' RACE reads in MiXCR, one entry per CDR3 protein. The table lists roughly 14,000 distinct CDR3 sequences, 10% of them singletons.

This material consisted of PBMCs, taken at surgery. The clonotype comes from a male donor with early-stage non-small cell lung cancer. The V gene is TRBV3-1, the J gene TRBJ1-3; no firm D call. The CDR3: CASSQGQLISGNTIYF. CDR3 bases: TGTGCCAGCAGCCAAGGGCAGCTCATCTCTGGAAACACCATATATTTT. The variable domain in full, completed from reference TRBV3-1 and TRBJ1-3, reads DTAVSQTPKYLVTQMGNDKSIKCEQNLGHDTMYWYKQDSKKFLKIMFSYNNKELIINETVPNRFSPKSPDKAHLNLHINSLELGDSAVYFCASSQGQLISGNTIYFGEGSWLTVV.